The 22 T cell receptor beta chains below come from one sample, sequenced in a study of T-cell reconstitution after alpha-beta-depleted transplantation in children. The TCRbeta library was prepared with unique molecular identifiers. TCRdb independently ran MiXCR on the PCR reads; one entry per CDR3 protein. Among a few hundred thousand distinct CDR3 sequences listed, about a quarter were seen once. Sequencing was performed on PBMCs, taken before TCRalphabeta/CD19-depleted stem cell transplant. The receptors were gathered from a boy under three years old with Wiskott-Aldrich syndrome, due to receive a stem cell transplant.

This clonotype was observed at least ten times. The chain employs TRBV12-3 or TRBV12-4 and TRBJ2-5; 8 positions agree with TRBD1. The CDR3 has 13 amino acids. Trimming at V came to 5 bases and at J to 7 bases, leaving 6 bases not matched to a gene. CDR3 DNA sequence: TGTGCCAGCAGTGCCCGACAGGGGACGACCCAGTACTTC. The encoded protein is CASSARQGTTQYF.

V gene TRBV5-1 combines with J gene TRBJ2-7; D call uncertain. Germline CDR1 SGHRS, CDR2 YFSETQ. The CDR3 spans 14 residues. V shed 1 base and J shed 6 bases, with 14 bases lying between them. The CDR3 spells CASSLKLQSAEQYF. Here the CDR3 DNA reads TGCGCCAGCAGCTTGAAACTACAATCTGCCGAGCAGTACTTC.

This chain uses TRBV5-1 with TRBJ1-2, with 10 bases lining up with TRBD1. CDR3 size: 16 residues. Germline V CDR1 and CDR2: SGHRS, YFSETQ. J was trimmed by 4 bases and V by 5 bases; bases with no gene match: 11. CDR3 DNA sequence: TGCGCCAGCAGTAGTTCCGGGACAGGGGCGACCTATGGCTACACCTTC. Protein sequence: CASSSSGTGATYGYTF.

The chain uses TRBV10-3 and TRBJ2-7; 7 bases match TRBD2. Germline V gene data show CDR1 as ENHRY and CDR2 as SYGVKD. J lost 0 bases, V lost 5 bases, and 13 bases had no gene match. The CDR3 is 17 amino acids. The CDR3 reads CAISPLGRGSLSYEQYF. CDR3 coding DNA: TGTGCCATCAGTCCCCTGGGACGCGGGAGCCTCTCCTACGAGCAGTACTTC.

The CDR3 region is CSVETGADTQYF. The CDR3, as DNA: TGCAGCGTTGAAACAGGGGCAGATACGCAGTATTTT. The genes are TRBV29-1 and TRBJ2-3; 7 nucleotides match TRBD1. This CDR3 is 12 amino acids long. Germline loops: CDR1 SQVTM, CDR2 ANQGSEA. Trimming at V came to 2 bases and at J to 4 bases, leaving 0 bases not matched to a gene.

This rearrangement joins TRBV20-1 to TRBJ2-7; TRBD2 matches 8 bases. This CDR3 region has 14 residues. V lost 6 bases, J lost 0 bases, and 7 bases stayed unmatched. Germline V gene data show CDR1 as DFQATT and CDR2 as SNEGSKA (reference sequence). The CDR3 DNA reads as TGCAGTGCCGTACTAGCGGCAATCTCCTACGAGCAGTACTTC. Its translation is CSAVLAAISYEQYF.

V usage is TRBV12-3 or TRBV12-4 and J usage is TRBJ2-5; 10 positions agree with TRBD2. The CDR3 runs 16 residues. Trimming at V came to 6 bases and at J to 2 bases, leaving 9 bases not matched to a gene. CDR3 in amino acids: CASRRTSGLGQETQYF. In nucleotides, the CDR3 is TGTGCCAGCAGAAGGACTAGCGGACTAGGACAAGAGACCCAGTACTTC.

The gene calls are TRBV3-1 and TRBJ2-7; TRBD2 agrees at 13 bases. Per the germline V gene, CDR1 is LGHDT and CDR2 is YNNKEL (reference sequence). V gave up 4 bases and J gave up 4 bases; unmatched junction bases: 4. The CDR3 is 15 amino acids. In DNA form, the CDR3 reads TGTGCCAGCAGCCTAGGGACTAGCGGGATGTACGAGCAGTACTTC. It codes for CASSLGTSGMYEQYF.

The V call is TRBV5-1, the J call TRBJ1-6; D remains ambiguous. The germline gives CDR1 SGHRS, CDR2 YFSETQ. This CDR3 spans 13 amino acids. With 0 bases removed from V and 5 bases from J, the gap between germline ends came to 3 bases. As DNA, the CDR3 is TGCGCCAGCAGCTTGGGGGATAATTCACCCCTCCACTTT. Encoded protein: CASSLGDNSPLHF.

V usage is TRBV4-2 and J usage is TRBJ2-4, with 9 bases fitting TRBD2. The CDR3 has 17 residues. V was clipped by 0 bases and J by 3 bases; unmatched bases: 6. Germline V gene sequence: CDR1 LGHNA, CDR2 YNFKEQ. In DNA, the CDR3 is TGTGCCAGCAGCCAAGATCAAGCGGGAGGAGGCAAAAACATTCAGTACTTC. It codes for CASSQDQAGGGKNIQYF.

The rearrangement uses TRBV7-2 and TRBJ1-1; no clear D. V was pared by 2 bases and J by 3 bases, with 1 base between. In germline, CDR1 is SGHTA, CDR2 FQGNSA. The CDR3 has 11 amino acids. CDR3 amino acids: CASSLYTEAFF. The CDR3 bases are TGTGCCAGCAGCTTATACACTGAAGCTTTCTTT.

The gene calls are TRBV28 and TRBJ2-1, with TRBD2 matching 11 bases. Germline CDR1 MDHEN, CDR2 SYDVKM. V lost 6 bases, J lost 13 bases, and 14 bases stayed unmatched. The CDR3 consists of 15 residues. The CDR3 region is CASSRITSGGPPQFF. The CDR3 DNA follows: TGTGCCAGCAGCCGAATTACTAGCGGGGGCCCGCCCCAGTTCTTC.

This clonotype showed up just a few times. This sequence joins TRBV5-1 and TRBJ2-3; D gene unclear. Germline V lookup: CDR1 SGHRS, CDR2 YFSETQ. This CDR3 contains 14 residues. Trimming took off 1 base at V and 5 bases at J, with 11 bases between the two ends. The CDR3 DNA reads TGCGCCAGCAGCTTGTTGGGGTCGGGAGATACGCAGTATTTT. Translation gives CASSLLGSGDTQYF.

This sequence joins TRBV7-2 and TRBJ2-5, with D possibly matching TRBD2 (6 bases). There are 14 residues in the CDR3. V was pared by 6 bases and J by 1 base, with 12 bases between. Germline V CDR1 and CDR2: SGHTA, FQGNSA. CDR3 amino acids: CASSPDYGQETQYF. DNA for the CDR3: TGTGCCAGCAGTCCGGACTACGGCCAAGAGACCCAGTACTTC.

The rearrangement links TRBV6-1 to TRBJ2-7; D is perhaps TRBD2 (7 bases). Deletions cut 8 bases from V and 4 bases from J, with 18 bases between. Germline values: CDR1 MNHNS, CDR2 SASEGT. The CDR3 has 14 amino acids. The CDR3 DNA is TGTGCCAGCGGAGGGGGGGGGCAGTTATACGAGCAGTACTTC. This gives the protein CASGGGGQLYEQYF.

The CDR3 protein is CASTLAGIHEQFF. The CDR3 DNA reads as TGTGCCAGCACATTAGCGGGCATCCATGAGCAGTTCTTC. V usage is TRBV7-2 and J usage is TRBJ2-1, with TRBD2 matching 7 bases. The CDR3 is 13 amino acids. Germline CDR1 SGHTA, CDR2 FQGNSA. The V gene end was trimmed by 7 bases and the J gene end by 8 bases; junction bases not matched to a gene: 8.

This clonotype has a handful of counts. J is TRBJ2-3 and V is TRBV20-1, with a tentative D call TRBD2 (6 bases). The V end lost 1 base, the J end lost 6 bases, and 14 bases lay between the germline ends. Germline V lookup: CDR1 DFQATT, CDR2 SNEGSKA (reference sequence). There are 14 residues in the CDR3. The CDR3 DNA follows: TGCAGTGCTAGAGTTCCGGGAGTTGTTGATACGCAGTATTTT. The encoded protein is CSARVPGVVDTQYF.

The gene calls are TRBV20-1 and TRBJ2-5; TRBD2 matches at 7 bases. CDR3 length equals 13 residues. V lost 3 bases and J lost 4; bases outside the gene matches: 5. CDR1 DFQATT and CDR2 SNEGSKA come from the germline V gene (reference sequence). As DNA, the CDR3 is TGCAGTGCTAGTACGATAGCGGGAGAGACCCAGTACTTC. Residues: CSASTIAGETQYF.

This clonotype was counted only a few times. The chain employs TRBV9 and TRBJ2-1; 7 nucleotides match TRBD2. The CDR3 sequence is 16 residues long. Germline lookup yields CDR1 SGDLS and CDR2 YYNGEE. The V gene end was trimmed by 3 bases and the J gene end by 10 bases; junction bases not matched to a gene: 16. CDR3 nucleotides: TGTGCCAGCAGCGGACATCGGGGGACTACCAGTCGGGAGCAGTTCTTC. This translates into CASSGHRGTTSREQFF.

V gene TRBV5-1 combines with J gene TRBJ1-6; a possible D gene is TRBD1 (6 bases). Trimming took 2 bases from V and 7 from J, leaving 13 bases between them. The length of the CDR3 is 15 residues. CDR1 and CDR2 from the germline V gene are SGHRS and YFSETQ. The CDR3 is CASSFQAGENSPLHF. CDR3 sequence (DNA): TGCGCCAGCAGCTTTCAGGCAGGGGAAAATTCACCCCTCCACTTT.

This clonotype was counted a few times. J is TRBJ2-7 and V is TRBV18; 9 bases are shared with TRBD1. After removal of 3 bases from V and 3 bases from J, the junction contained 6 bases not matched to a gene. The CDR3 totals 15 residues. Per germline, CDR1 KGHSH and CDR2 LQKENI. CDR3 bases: TGTGCCAGCTCACCCGGGACAGGGATTTTCTACGAGCAGTACTTC. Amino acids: CASSPGTGIFYEQYF.

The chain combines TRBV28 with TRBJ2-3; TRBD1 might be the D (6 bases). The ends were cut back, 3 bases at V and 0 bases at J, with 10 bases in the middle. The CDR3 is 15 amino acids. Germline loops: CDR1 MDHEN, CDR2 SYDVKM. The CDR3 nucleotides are TGTGCCAGCAGTTTTACTGGACAGAGCACAGATACGCAGTATTTT. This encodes CASSFTGQSTDTQYF.